One T cell receptor (beta chain) is described in this entry. The antigen remains unidentified. This CDR3 has 14 amino acids. Germline assignment: CDR1 LGHNA and CDR2 YNFKEQ. V was shortened by 4 bases and J by 7 bases, with 17 bases between the two germline ends. The TCR beta profiling, which covered VDJ combination and CDR3 sequence, was carried out using genomic DNA as the template. Each CDR3 protein gets one entry after TCRdb re-called the reads with MiXCR. Seen here are fewer than 200,000 distinct CDR3 sequences, around 60% observed once, and the top ten hold less than 55%. The sample belongs to a study of CD8+CD57+ T cells in acquired aplastic anemia. Study-level background: Sorted CD4+ and CD8+ cells gave a mean 3.2 ug DNA, range about 0.2 to 27.4 ug.

Broader study findings: Patients and controls were not found to differ significantly in CD8+ Simpson's diversity. Both patients and controls carried the same twenty-nine CD8+ CDR3 sequences.

This chain connects TRBV4-2 to TRBJ2-7; a possible D gene is TRBD1 (7 bases). The sample comprised sorted CD4+, CD8+, or CD8+CD57+ T cells (not recorded which) from PBMCs. This clonotype originated in a human donor in good health. The CDR3: CASSRDLRGREQYF. The CDR3 region has the DNA TGTGCCAGCAGCCGAGACCTCAGGGGGAGGGAGCAGTACTTC.